These 4 T cell receptor beta chains were all obtained from the same sample, sequenced in a study of blood T cell repertoires in COVID-19. Sequenced by immunoSEQ multiplex PCR; TCRdb stores in-frame clones only, minus some. Here the sample spans some 150,000 clones, about 87% being singletons. Input material: peripheral blood. All receptors come from a woman in her sixties who had recovered from COVID-19.

The chain has TRBV27 and TRBJ2-3; a weak D match, TRBD2 (7 bases). CDR1 is MNHEY and CDR2 is SMNVEV in the germline V gene (reference sequence). V lost 5 bases and J lost 5, with 17 bases in between. The CDR3 is 15 amino acids. In nucleotides, the CDR3 is TGTGCCAGCAGTCCCGACGCGGGGGCGGGAGATACGCAGTATTTT. As protein: CASSPDAGAGDTQYF.

The chain is built from TRBV2 and TRBJ2-2; 8 bases are a match to TRBD2. This CDR3 comprises 15 residues. The V gene end was trimmed by 11 bases and the J gene end by 5 bases; junction bases not matched to a gene: 13. Germline CDR1 reads SNHLY; CDR2 reads FYNNEI. CDR3 loop: CACPGGGGETGELFF. The CDR3 nucleotides read TGTGCCTGCCCGGGAGGGGGGGGTGAAACCGGGGAGCTGTTTTTT.

This chain joins TRBV7-9 and TRBJ2-7; 12 positions agree with TRBD2. CDR1 is SEHNR and CDR2 is FQNEAQ in the germline V gene (reference sequence). The CDR3 contains 15 residues. Unmatched junction bases numbered 4, after V lost 2 bases and J lost 5 bases. As DNA, the CDR3 is TGTGCCAGCAGCTTACTAGCGGGGGGGCTTGACGAGCAGTACTTC. Its protein is CASSLLAGGLDEQYF.

The genes are TRBV9 and TRBJ2-3; 10 nucleotides line up with TRBD2. CDR1 SGDLS and CDR2 YYNGEE come from the germline V gene. The CDR3 totals 16 residues. The V and J ends lost 3 bases and 2 bases, in that order; junction bases with no gene match: 6. Here the CDR3 DNA reads TGTGCCAGCAGCGCCGTAGCGGGGGGCACCACAGATACGCAGTATTTT. This sequence encodes CASSAVAGGTTDTQYF.